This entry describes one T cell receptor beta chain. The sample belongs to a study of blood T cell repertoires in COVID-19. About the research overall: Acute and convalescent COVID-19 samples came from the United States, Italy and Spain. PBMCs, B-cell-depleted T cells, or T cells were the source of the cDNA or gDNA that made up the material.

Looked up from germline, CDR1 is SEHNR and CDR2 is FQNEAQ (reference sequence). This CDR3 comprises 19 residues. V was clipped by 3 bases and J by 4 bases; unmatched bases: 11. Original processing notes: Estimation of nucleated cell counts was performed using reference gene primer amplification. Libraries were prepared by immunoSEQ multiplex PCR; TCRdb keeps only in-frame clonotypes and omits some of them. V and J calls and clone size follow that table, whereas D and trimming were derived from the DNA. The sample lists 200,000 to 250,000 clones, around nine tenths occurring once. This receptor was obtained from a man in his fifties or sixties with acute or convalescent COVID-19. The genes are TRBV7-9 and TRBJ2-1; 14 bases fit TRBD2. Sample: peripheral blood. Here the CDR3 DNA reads TGTGCCAGCAGCTTCCCCGCCGGGACTAGCGGGGGAGGGTACAATGAGCAGTTCTTC. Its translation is CASSFPAGTSGGGYNEQFF.